A single T cell receptor (beta chain) is shown here with its context. The target antigen is unknown. The record originates from a study of OX40 agonist ivuxolimab in advanced cancers. This CDR3 spans 14 amino acids. Germline V gene sequence: CDR1 MNHNS, CDR2 SASEGT. V gave up 6 bases and J gave up 3 bases, with 15 bases separating them. Repertoires were generated with immunoSEQ multiplex PCR, while TCRdb's copy carries only in-frame clones and drops some. The table records fewer than 45,000 clones, 80% of them present only once. General study findings and limits: Researchers report that CD8+ T cells had, on average, more expanded clones than CD4+.

The rearrangement joins TRBV6-1 to TRBJ2-7; D is perhaps TRBD1 (6 bases). The TCR sequence derives from an adult with an advanced solid tumor such as melanoma, head and neck, liver or kidney cancer. Sequenced here: CD4+ or CD8+ T cells sorted from blood, sampled in a trial of the OX40 agonist ivuxolimab. DNA of the CDR3: TGTGCCAGCAGGACGACAGGACGCGGCTACGAGCAGTACTTC. Translated: CASRTTGRGYEQYF.